These 21 T cell receptor beta chains originate from one sample sequenced in a study of Ad26.COV2.S vaccination and SARS-CoV-2 variants. Method: immunoSEQ multiplex PCR; TCRdb's copy keeps in-frame clones and lacks some. The sample holds fewer than 300,000 clones; approximately 89% are singletons and the top ten take around 3%. Treatment described: roughly 20 received Ad26.COV2.S at low or high dose, single or two shots; about five received placebo; per-sample allocation not given. Day 63 after the first injection of vaccine or placebo was the sampling time. This material consisted of peripheral blood, taken in a trial of Ad26.COV2.S vaccine versus placebo. The origin of the receptors is a person between 18 and 60 years old who received the Ad26.COV2.S COVID-19 vaccine or a placebo.

This clone was picked up a small number of times. The rearrangement joins TRBV6-5 to TRBJ1-6; D is perhaps TRBD1 (6 bases). V was pared by 6 bases and J by 7 bases, with 16 bases between. The germline V gene encodes CDR1 MNHEY and CDR2 SVGAGI. This CDR3 has 15 amino acids. The CDR3 region has the DNA TGTGCCAGCAGACCAGCAGGGGCTGGGAATTCACCCCTCCACTTT. It translates to CASRPAGAGNSPLHF.

The V gene is TRBV10-3, the J gene TRBJ2-2, with 7 bases identical to TRBD1. J gave up 0 bases and V 11 bases, and 9 bases lay outside the gene matches. Germline CDR1 is ENHRY and CDR2 is SYGVKD. The CDR3 loop spans 15 amino acids. CDR3: CASMGTATNTGELFF. The CDR3 bases are TGTGCCTCTATGGGGACAGCCACGAACACCGGGGAGCTGTTTTTT.

The chain employs TRBV30 and TRBJ2-3, with D perhaps given as TRBD1 or TRBD2 (5 bases each). CDR3 length equals 13 residues. With 4 bases removed from V and 2 bases from J, the gap between germline ends came to 10 bases. Germline V gene data show CDR1 as GTSNPN and CDR2 as SVGIG (reference sequence). The CDR3 nucleotides are TGTGCCTGGACCGGGGCCACCACAGATACGCAGTATTTT. Translating gives CAWTGATTDTQYF.

The rearrangement links TRBV10-3 to TRBJ1-6; 9 positions agree with TRBD1. Losses at the gene ends were 2 bases for V and 8 bases for J; bases not matched to a gene: 4. The germline V gene encodes CDR1 ENHRY and CDR2 SYGVKD. The CDR3 extends over 15 amino acids. CDR3 residues: CAISESGTGYSPLHF. CDR3 coding DNA: TGTGCCATCAGTGAGAGCGGGACAGGGTATTCACCCCTCCACTTT.

The chain recombines TRBV12-3 or TRBV12-4 with TRBJ2-3; D not resolved. Trimming shortened V by 1 base and J by 6 bases, and 2 bases separated the two germline ends. The CDR3 covers 11 residues. The CDR3, as DNA: TGTGCCAGCAGTTTAGTGGATACGCAGTATTTT. Translation gives CASSLVDTQYF.

The chain links TRBV6-2 or TRBV6-3 to TRBJ1-1, with 8 bases identical to TRBD1. CDR3 size: 16 residues. Trimming took 4 bases from V and 5 from J; bases not matched to a gene: 12. Germline CDR1 reads MNHEY; CDR2 reads SVGEGT. CDR3 amino acids: CASSSDRVLTWTEAFF. Written as DNA, the CDR3 is TGTGCCAGCAGTTCGGACAGGGTCCTCACTTGGACTGAAGCTTTCTTT.

This sequence joins TRBV27 and TRBJ1-1; 8 bases are shared with TRBD1. The CDR3 is 15 amino acids. CDR1 MNHEY and CDR2 SMNVEV come from the germline V gene (reference sequence). Germline trimming cut 4 bases from V and 2 bases from J; bases unmatched to any gene: 6. In nucleotides, the CDR3 is TGTGCCAGCAGTTCCACAGGGGGGTACAACACTGAAGCTTTCTTT. This sequence encodes CASSSTGGYNTEAFF.

The J gene is TRBJ1-3, the V gene TRBV19; unclear D gene. Trimming removed 7 bases at V and 4 bases at J, with 20 bases between. Germline CDR1 LNHDA, CDR2 SQIVND (reference sequence). The CDR3 contains 16 residues. CDR3 sequence: CASTPVGSQPGNTIYF. In nucleotides, the CDR3 is TGTGCCAGTACCCCGGTGGGGTCCCAACCAGGAAACACCATATATTTT.

As to this clone: Other DNA sequences from this sample encode an identical CDR3 as well. The rearrangement uses TRBV30 and TRBJ1-5; D remains unclear. The V end was cut by 0 bases, the J end by 4 bases, with 7 bases between. Germline V gene data show CDR1 as GTSNPN and CDR2 as SVGIG (reference sequence). This CDR3 comprises 13 residues. The CDR3 region is CAWSVRGNQPQHF. The CDR3 nucleotides are TGTGCCTGGAGTGTACGAGGGAATCAGCCCCAGCATTTT.

This clone was observed a single time. The rearrangement joins TRBV7-3 to TRBJ2-3, with unresolved D. Trimming removed 5 bases at V and 0 bases at J, with 6 bases between. Germline CDR1 and CDR2: SGHTA and FQGTGA. The CDR3 is 13 residues long. The CDR3 reads CASSPSSTDTQYF. CDR3 nucleotides: TGTGCCAGCAGCCCGTCTAGCACAGATACGCAGTATTTT.

This chain joins TRBV19 and TRBJ2-1, with 9 bases identical to TRBD2. Germline CDR1 is LNHDA and CDR2 is SQIVND (reference sequence). This CDR3 has 13 residues. In DNA, the CDR3 is TGTGTCAGCGGGGGGAGCTCCTACAATGAGCAGTTCTTC. The encoded protein is CVSGGSSYNEQFF.

This rearrangement joins TRBV2 to TRBJ2-3; 7 nucleotides align to TRBD1. This CDR3 has 14 amino acids. Germline assignment: CDR1 SNHLY and CDR2 FYNNEI. Trimming took 4 bases from V and 8 from J; bases not matched to a gene: 9. The CDR3 bases are TGTGCCAGCAGTGTGTTAGGGGGCCGGGTTACGCAGTATTTT. It encodes CASSVLGGRVTQYF. Based on the CDR3 plus reference TRBV2 and TRBJ2-3, the full variable domain is EPEVTQTPSHQVTQMGQEVILRCVPISNHLYFYWYRQILGQKVEFLVSFYNNEISEKSEIFDDQFSVERPDGSNFTLKIRSTKLEDSAMYFCASSVLGGRVTQYFGPGTRLTVL.

The chain is built from TRBV2 and TRBJ2-7; D gene uncertain. CDR3 length: 16 amino acids. V was cut by 0 bases and J by 0 bases, with 12 bases left in between. Germline V gene lookup returns CDR1 SNHLY and CDR2 FYNNEI. CDR3 sequence (DNA): TGTGCCAGCAGTGAAGCGCGCCGGCTGAGCTCCTACGAGCAGTACTTC. It codes for CASSEARRLSSYEQYF.

CDR3 region: CASSSRSLAAGANVLTF. CDR3 coding DNA: TGTGCCAGCAGTTCGAGATCGCTGGCCGCTGGGGCCAACGTCCTGACTTTC. This rearrangement joins TRBV6-2 or TRBV6-3 to TRBJ2-6; D uncertain. The CDR3 consists of 17 residues. Germline V gene lookup returns CDR1 MNHEY and CDR2 SVGEGT. The germline V and J ends were trimmed by 4 bases and 2 bases, with 15 bases remaining between them.

The gene calls are TRBV18 and TRBJ1-3; D call uncertain. Looked up from germline, CDR1 is KGHSH and CDR2 is LQKENI. V dropped 5 bases and J dropped 4 bases, with 9 bases sitting between them. The CDR3 is 13 residues long. The chain's CDR3 is CASSGGNGNTIYF. CDR3 nucleotides: TGTGCCAGCTCAGGAGGGAACGGAAACACCATATATTTT. Based on the CDR3 plus reference TRBV18 and TRBJ1-3, the full variable domain is NAGVMQNPRHLVRRRGQEARLRCSPMKGHSHVYWYRQLPEEGLKFMVYLQKENIIDESGMPKERFSAEFPKEGPSILRIQQVVRGDSAAYFCASSGGNGNTIYFGEGSWLTVV.

This clone was counted only a few times. The rearrangement links TRBV19 to TRBJ1-5, with D unresolved. The CDR3 runs 16 residues. With 1 base removed from V and 0 bases from J, the gap between germline ends came to 10 bases. The V gene's germline CDR1 is LNHDA and CDR2 SQIVND (reference sequence). The DNA for the CDR3 is TGTGCCAGTAGTATAGGTTTGAGCTATAGCAATCAGCCCCAGCATTTT. This codes for CASSIGLSYSNQPQHF.

This clone showed up just a few times. The V and J genes are TRBV27 and TRBJ2-1; D is unclear. Between the trimmed V and J ends, which lost 2 bases and 0 bases, there was a span of 14 bases. Germline loops: CDR1 MNHEY, CDR2 SMNVEV (reference sequence). The CDR3 has 17 residues. CDR3 residues: CASSLGWTFNSYNEQFF. CDR3 bases: TGTGCCAGCAGTTTAGGTTGGACGTTTAACTCCTACAATGAGCAGTTCTTC.

The rearrangement uses TRBV3-1 (or the pseudogene TRBV3-2) and TRBJ2-3; D may match TRBD1 or TRBD2 (5 bases each). Looked up from germline, CDR1 is LGHDT and CDR2 is YNNKEL (reference sequence). The CDR3 loop spans 16 amino acids. V lost 3 bases to trimming and J lost 4 bases, with 17 bases between them. In DNA, the CDR3 is TGTGCCAGCAGCCATCCGTTCCGGGACGCTTCAGATACGCAGTATTTT. Translated: CASSHPFRDASDTQYF.

J is TRBJ2-1 and V is TRBV3-1 (or the pseudogene TRBV3-2), with no clear D. The CDR3 spans 14 residues. The germline V and J ends were trimmed by 0 bases and 4 bases, with 7 bases remaining between them. The germline gives CDR1 LGHDT, CDR2 YNNKEL (reference sequence). The CDR3 DNA reads TGTGCCAGCAGCCAAGATCCCGGGTACAATGAGCAGTTCTTC. Translation gives CASSQDPGYNEQFF.

A remark on this clone: Additional DNA sequences in this sample encode the identical CDR3. The chain has TRBV5-1 and TRBJ2-7; 8 bases are shared with TRBD2. CDR1 is SGHRS and CDR2 is YFSETQ in the germline V gene. J was trimmed by 1 base and V by 0 bases; bases with no gene match: 3. The CDR3 runs 15 residues. The CDR3 protein is CASSLVAGSSYEQYF. CDR3 bases: TGCGCCAGCAGCTTGGTAGCGGGGTCATCCTACGAGCAGTACTTC. Full variable domain (outside the CDR3, taken from reference TRBV5-1 and TRBJ2-7): KAGVTQTPRYLIKTRGQQVTLSCSPISGHRSVSWYQQTPGQGLQFLFEYFSETQRNKGNFPGRFSGRQFSNSRSEMNVSTLELGDSALYLCASSLVAGSSYEQYFGPGTRLTVT.

V gene TRBV6-2 or TRBV6-3 combines with J gene TRBJ2-7, with D perhaps TRBD2 (6 bases). Germline CDR1 reads MNHEY; CDR2 reads SVGEGT. V lost 0 bases and J 3 bases, leaving 6 bases between the germline ends. This CDR3 is built from 13 residues. The CDR3 here is CASSYSGLYEQYF. The CDR3 DNA sequence: TGTGCCAGCAGTTACTCGGGACTCTACGAGCAGTACTTC.